This entry is about one TCR beta chain. The data were taken from a study of blood T cell repertoires in COVID-19. Study-wide context: T cells, B-cell-depleted T cells, or PBMCs supplied cDNA or gDNA.

The trim removed 3 bases at V and 7 bases at J, leaving 12 bases unmatched. The CDR3 is 14 residues long. CDR1 is DFQATT and CDR2 is SNEGSKA in the germline V gene (reference sequence). Participants were placed into cohorts based on the clinical history they reported. Donors in Cohort 3 counted as recovered after two negative PCRs, clearance, or symptom resolution. Original analysis: Nucleated cell counts were estimated from reference gene primer amplification. Repertoires were generated with immunoSEQ multiplex PCR, while TCRdb's copy carries only in-frame clones and drops some. From that table come the V and J calls and clone size; the DNA was used to work out D and trimming. The table lists roughly 250,000 clones, 85% to 95% of them singletons.

The receptor was derived from a woman aged 18-29 years who had recovered from COVID-19. The rearrangement joins TRBV20-1 to TRBJ2-7; TRBD2 matches 7 bases. The sequencing sample was made of PBMCs or T cells enriched from blood (not recorded which). The DNA of the CDR3 is TGCAGTGCTAGTTCCCCTAGCGGACTAGGGGAGCAGTACTTC. Its translation is CSASSPSGLGEQYF.